Reported below is one T cell receptor beta chain. Its matching antigen is unknown. Germline loops: CDR1 GTSNPN, CDR2 SVGIG (reference sequence). This CDR3 region has 15 residues. V lost 1 base to trimming and J lost 0 bases, with 10 bases between them. The data were obtained in a study of CD4 T cells in relation to SARS-CoV-2 and coronaviruses. About the research overall: After 10 to 11 days of antigen culture, PBMC TCR beta CDR3s were sequenced. Of the patients, roughly eight were male, a few female, two Hispanic. Study observations and caveats: Crossreactivity was assessed only for spike protein, not other viral proteins.

Profiled with immunoSEQ multiplex PCR; TCRdb holds only in-frame clones, not every one. The sample has 36,000 or so clones; 77% are singletons. The sample comprised memory CD4+ T cells from PBMCs, cultured in vitro. This receptor was identified in an adult with COVID-19. V gene TRBV30 combines with J gene TRBJ1-5, with D unclear. The chain's CDR3 is CAWSATDGSNQPQHF. Here the CDR3 DNA reads TGTGCCTGGAGTGCAACCGACGGTAGCAATCAGCCCCAGCATTTT.